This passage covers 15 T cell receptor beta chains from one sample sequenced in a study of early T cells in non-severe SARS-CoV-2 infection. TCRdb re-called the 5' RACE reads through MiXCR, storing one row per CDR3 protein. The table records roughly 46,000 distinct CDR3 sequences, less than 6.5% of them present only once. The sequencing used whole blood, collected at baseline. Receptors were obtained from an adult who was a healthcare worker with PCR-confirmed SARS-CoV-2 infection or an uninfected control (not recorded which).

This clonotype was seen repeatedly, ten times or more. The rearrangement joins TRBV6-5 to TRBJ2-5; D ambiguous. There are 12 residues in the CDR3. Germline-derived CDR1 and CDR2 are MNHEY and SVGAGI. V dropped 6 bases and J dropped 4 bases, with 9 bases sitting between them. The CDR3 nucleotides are TGTGCCAGCAGGAGTACCTCAGAGACCCAGTACTTC. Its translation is CASRSTSETQYF.

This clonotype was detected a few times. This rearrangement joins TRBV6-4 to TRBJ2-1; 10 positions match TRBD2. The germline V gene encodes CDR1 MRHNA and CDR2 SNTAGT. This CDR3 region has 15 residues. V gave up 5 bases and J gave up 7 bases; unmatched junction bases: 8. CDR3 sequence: CASSLLAGTPNEQFF. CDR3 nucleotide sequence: TGTGCCAGCAGTCTACTAGCGGGAACCCCTAATGAGCAGTTCTTC.

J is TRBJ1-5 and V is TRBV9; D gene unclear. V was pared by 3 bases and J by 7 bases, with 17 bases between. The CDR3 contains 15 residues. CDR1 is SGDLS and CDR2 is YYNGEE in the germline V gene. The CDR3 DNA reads TGTGCCAGCAGCGCGGAGGGAACTTTCATGCAGCCCCAGCATTTT. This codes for CASSAEGTFMQPQHF.

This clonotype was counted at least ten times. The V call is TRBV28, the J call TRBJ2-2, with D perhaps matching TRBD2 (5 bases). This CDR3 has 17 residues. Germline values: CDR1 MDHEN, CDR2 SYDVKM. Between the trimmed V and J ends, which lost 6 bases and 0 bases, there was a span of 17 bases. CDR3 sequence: CASSGQRDYPNTGELFF. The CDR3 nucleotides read TGTGCCAGCAGCGGCCAGCGTGACTATCCGAACACCGGGGAGCTGTTTTTT.

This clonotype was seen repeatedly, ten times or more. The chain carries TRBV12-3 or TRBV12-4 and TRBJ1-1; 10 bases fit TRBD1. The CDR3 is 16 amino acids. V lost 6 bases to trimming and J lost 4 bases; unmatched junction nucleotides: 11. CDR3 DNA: TGTGCCAGCAGCTATGACAGGGGGCTTTTTGCCACTGAAGCTTTCTTT. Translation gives CASSYDRGLFATEAFF.

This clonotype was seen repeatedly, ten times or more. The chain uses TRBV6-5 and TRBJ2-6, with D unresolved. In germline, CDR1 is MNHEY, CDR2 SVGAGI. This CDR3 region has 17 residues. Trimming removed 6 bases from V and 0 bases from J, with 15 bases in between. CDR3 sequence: CASSRKRPGSGANVLTF. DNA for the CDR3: TGTGCCAGCAGCCGTAAACGACCCGGCTCTGGGGCCAACGTCCTGACTTTC.

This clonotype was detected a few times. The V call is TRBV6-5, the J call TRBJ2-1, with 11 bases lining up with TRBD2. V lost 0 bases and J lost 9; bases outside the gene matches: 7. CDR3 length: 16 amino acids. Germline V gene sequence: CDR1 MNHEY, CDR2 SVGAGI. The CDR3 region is CASSYSISSGRIEQFF. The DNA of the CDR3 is TGTGCCAGCAGTTACTCGATTTCTAGCGGGAGGATTGAGCAGTTCTTC.

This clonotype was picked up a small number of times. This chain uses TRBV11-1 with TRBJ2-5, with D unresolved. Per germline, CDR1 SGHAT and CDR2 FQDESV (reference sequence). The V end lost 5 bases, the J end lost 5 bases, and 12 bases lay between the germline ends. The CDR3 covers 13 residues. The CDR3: CASSRSGIETQYF. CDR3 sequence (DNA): TGTGCCAGCAGCCGATCTGGGATTGAGACCCAGTACTTC. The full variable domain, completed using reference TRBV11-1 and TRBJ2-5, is EAEVAQSPRYKITEKSQAVAFWCDPISGHATLYWYRQILGQGPELLVQFQDESVVDDSQLPKDRFSAERLKGVDSTLKIQPAELGDSAMYLCASSRSGIETQYFGPGTRLLVL.

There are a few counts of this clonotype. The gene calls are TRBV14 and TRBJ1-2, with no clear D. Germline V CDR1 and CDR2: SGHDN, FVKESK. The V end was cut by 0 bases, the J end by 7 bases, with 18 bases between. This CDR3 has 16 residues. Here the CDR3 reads CASSQDPRGGLGGYTF. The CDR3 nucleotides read TGTGCCAGCAGCCAAGACCCTCGGGGAGGGTTGGGTGGCTACACCTTC.

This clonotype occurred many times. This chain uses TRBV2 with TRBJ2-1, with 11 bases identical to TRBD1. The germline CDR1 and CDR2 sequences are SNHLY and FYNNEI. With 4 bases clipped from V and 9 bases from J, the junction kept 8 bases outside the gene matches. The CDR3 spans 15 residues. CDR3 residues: CASSGTGGIFGEQFF. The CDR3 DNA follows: TGTGCCAGCAGTGGGACAGGGGGCATTTTTGGTGAGCAGTTCTTC.

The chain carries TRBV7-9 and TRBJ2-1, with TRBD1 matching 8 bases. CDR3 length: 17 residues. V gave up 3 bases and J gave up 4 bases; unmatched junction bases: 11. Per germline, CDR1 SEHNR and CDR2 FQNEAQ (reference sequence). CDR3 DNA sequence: TGTGCCAGCAGCTTGGCCGGCAGGGGGCATTTATACAATGAGCAGTTCTTC. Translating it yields CASSLAGRGHLYNEQFF. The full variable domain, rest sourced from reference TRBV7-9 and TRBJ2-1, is DTGVSQNPRHKITKRGQNVTFRCDPISEHNRLYWYRQTLGQGPEFLTYFQNEAQLEKSRLLSDRFSAERPKGSFSTLEIQRTEQGDSAMYLCASSLAGRGHLYNEQFFGPGTRLTVL.

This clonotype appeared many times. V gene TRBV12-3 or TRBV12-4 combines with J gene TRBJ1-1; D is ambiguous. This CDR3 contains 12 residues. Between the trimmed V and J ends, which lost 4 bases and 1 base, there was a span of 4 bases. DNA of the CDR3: TGTGCCAGCAGTTCCCAGAACACTGAAGCTTTCTTT. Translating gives CASSSQNTEAFF.

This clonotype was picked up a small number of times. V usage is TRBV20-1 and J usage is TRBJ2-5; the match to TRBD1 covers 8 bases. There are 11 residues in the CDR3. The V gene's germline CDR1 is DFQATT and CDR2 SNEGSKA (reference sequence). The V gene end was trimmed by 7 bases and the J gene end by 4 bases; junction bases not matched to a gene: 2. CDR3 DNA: TGCAGTGGGACAGGGCTAGAGACCCAGTACTTC. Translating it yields CSGTGLETQYF.

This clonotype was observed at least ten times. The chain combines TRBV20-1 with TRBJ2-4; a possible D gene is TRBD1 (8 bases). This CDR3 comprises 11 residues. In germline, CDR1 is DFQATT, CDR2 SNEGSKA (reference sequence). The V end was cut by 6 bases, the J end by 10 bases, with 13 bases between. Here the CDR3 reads CSASGTGIQYF. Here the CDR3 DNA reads TGCAGTGCCAGCGGGACAGGAATTCAGTACTTC.

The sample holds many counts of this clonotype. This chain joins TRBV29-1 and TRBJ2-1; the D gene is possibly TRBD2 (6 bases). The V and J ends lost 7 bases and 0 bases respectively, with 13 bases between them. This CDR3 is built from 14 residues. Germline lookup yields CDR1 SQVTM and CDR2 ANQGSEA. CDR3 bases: TGCAGCGCCATAGCGGAAAGCTCCTACAATGAGCAGTTCTTC. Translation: CSAIAESSYNEQFF.